These 23 T cell receptor beta chains originate from one sample sequenced in a study of T cell repertoires in cytomegalovirus infection. TCRdb used MiXCR to reprocess the reads, holding one entry per CDR3 protein. The data hold roughly 300,000 distinct CDR3 sequences, with about 25% observed a single time. The material sequenced was PBMCs. The receptors were sampled from a human donor in good health (CMV status not recorded). Some clones in this sample may be carry-over from other donors' samples.

This sequence joins TRBV10-3 and TRBJ1-6, with 10 bases identical to TRBD1. Losses at the gene ends were 10 bases for V and 7 bases for J; bases not matched to a gene: 7. In germline, CDR1 is ENHRY, CDR2 SYGVKD. CDR3 length equals 14 residues. The CDR3 DNA reads as TGTGCCACCAAGGTGGACAGGGGGAATTCACCCCTCCACTTT. This gives the protein CATKVDRGNSPLHF.

The rearrangement joins TRBV29-1 to TRBJ2-1, with no clear D. The CDR3 runs 15 residues. V dropped 1 base and J dropped 0 bases, with 10 bases sitting between them. Germline V gene lookup returns CDR1 SQVTM and CDR2 ANQGSEA. The CDR3 spells CSVEVGMSSYNEQFF. The CDR3 DNA reads TGCAGCGTTGAAGTTGGCATGAGCTCCTACAATGAGCAGTTCTTC.

CDR3 in DNA: TGTGCCAGCAGCTTGTCGGGACGGCCAGGAGTCTACGAGCAGTACTTC. Amino acid sequence: CASSLSGRPGVYEQYF. The rearrangement uses TRBV5-4 and TRBJ2-7, with D perhaps being TRBD1 or TRBD2 (5 bases each). The CDR3 covers 16 residues. Trimming took off 1 base at V and 3 bases at J, with 17 bases between the two ends. Germline CDR1 reads SGHNT; CDR2 reads YYREEE (reference sequence).

This clonotype came up many times. V is TRBV7-2 and J is TRBJ1-4, with 9 nucleotides matching TRBD1. Germline trimming cut 7 bases from V and 6 bases from J; bases unmatched to any gene: 9. In germline, CDR1 is SGHTA, CDR2 FQGNSA. This CDR3 contains 15 residues. The CDR3 DNA reads TGTGCCAGCACCAAACAGGGGGCGGAGGATGAAAAACTGTTTTTT. Protein: CASTKQGAEDEKLFF. Filled out from reference TRBV7-2 and TRBJ1-4, the complete variable domain reads GAGVSQSPSNKVTEKGKDVELRCDPISGHTALYWYRQSLGQGLEFLIYFQGNSAPDKSGLPSDRFSAERTGGSVSTLTIQRTQQEDSAVYLCASTKQGAEDEKLFFGSGTQLSVL.

This clonotype was observed a few times. The V call is TRBV6-2 or TRBV6-3, the J call TRBJ2-7; D possibly corresponds to TRBD1 (6 bases). The germline gives CDR1 MNHEY, CDR2 SVGEGT. CDR3 length: 13 residues. Trimming cost V 9 bases and J 1 base, with 13 bases left between them. CDR3 in amino acids: CASGTMSSYEQYF. The CDR3, as DNA: TGTGCCAGTGGGACAATGAGTTCCTACGAGCAGTACTTC.

This clonotype was recorded at least ten times. The chain links TRBV20-1 to TRBJ2-7; 7 bases fit TRBD1. This CDR3 has 15 amino acids. The V gene end was trimmed by 2 bases and the J gene end by 2 bases; junction bases not matched to a gene: 9. From germline, CDR1 is DFQATT and CDR2 SNEGSKA (reference sequence). CDR3 residues: CSARLPPGGPYEQYF. The CDR3 bases are TGCAGTGCTAGACTACCCCCAGGGGGTCCCTACGAGCAGTACTTC.

V is TRBV10-1 and J is TRBJ1-1, with D uncertain. This CDR3 comprises 14 residues. The germline CDR1 and CDR2 sequences are WNHNN and SYGVQD (reference sequence). V lost 4 bases to trimming and J lost 5 bases, with 14 bases between them. Written as DNA, the CDR3 is TGCGCCAGCAGTGTTGAACGGGGTGTGACTGAAGCTTTCTTT. It translates to CASSVERGVTEAFF.

The sample holds many counts of this clonotype. The chain joins TRBV7-2 to TRBJ2-2; D possibly corresponds to TRBD2 (7 bases). The CDR3 runs 16 residues. V dropped 2 bases and J dropped 3 bases, with 13 bases sitting between them. Germline V gives CDR1 SGHTA, CDR2 FQGNSA. CDR3 in amino acids: CASSLRGGLDTGELFF. DNA for the CDR3: TGTGCCAGCAGCTTAAGGGGGGGGCTAGACACCGGGGAGCTGTTTTTT. The entire variable domain, with the rest obtained from reference TRBV7-2 and TRBJ2-2, is as follows: GAGVSQSPSNKVTEKGKDVELRCDPISGHTALYWYRQSLGQGLEFLIYFQGNSAPDKSGLPSDRFSAERTGGSVSTLTIQRTQQEDSAVYLCASSLRGGLDTGELFFGEGSRLTVL.

This clonotype was seen repeatedly, ten times or more. The J gene is TRBJ2-5, the V gene TRBV7-2; 8 positions match TRBD2. Germline V gene lookup returns CDR1 SGHTA and CDR2 FQGNSA. The CDR3 sequence is 15 residues long. V was pared by 5 bases and J by 2 bases, with 7 bases of the junction left unmatched. Here the CDR3 reads CASSRGGGWQETQYF. Written as DNA, the CDR3 is TGTGCCAGCAGCCGGGGGGGGGGCTGGCAAGAGACCCAGTACTTC.

This chain joins TRBV12-3 or TRBV12-4 and TRBJ2-1; 12 bases agree with TRBD2. Trimming removed 6 bases from V and 8 bases from J; junction bases left unmatched: 5. The CDR3 length is 14 residues. CDR3 nucleotides: TGTGCCAGCAGCCGAACTAGCGGGGGGTATGAGCAGTTCTTC. Protein sequence: CASSRTSGGYEQFF.

At least ten counts were recorded for this clonotype. V usage is TRBV7-2 and J usage is TRBJ2-7, with 11 bases aligning to TRBD2. CDR1 is SGHTA and CDR2 is FQGNSA in the germline V gene. The ends lost 5 bases at V and 0 bases at J; junction bases unmatched: 6. The CDR3 contains 16 residues. CDR3 sequence: CASSPRTSGLSYEQYF. The CDR3 nucleotides read TGTGCCAGCAGCCCCCGGACTAGCGGGCTCTCCTACGAGCAGTACTTC. The variable domain in full, with the rest retrieved from reference TRBV7-2 and TRBJ2-7, is GAGVSQSPSNKVTEKGKDVELRCDPISGHTALYWYRQSLGQGLEFLIYFQGNSAPDKSGLPSDRFSAERTGGSVSTLTIQRTQQEDSAVYLCASSPRTSGLSYEQYFGPGTRLTVT.

This clonotype has at least ten counts. The chain uses TRBV7-8 and TRBJ2-6; weak D call: TRBD1 (5 bases). The CDR3 contains 15 residues. V was cut by 0 bases and J by 8 bases, with 11 bases left in between. Looked up from germline, CDR1 is SGHVS and CDR2 is FQNEAQ. In DNA form, the CDR3 reads TGTGCCAGCAGCTTAGCGCAAGGGGCGACCAACGTCCTGACTTTC. It translates to CASSLAQGATNVLTF.

This clonotype was picked up many times. V usage is TRBV7-2 and J usage is TRBJ1-2; 10 bases agree with TRBD1. The germline CDR1 and CDR2 sequences are SGHTA and FQGNSA. V lost 5 bases and J lost 8; bases outside the gene matches: 8. The CDR3 contains 14 residues. The chain's CDR3 is CASSQWGTGDGYTF. The CDR3 coding sequence is TGTGCCAGCAGCCAATGGGGGACAGGGGACGGCTACACCTTC.

The V call is TRBV2, the J call TRBJ2-1; 7 bases are a match to TRBD1. CDR1 SNHLY and CDR2 FYNNEI come from the germline V gene. This CDR3 is built from 13 residues. V trimming: 6 bases; J trimming: 6 bases; junction bases outside the gene matches: 5. CDR3 sequence (DNA): TGTGCCAGCAGGACGACAGGGACCAATGAGCAGTTCTTC. This sequence encodes CASRTTGTNEQFF.

J is TRBJ2-5 and V is TRBV2; a possible D gene is TRBD1 (6 bases). Trimming removed 7 bases at V and 2 bases at J, with 11 bases between. This CDR3 comprises 13 residues. Germline V gene sequence: CDR1 SNHLY, CDR2 FYNNEI. The CDR3 region has the DNA TGTGCCAGCAACTCCGACAGGCAAGAGACCCAGTACTTC. This gives the protein CASNSDRQETQYF.

This clonotype was seen at least ten times. The J gene is TRBJ2-1, the V gene TRBV7-2; 7 nucleotides align to TRBD1. This CDR3 comprises 15 residues. Germline V gene sequence: CDR1 SGHTA, CDR2 FQGNSA. V shed 4 bases and J 7 bases; nucleotides not matched to a gene: 10. CDR3 DNA: TGTGCCAGCAGCTCGAGACGACAGGGTAGAAATGAGCAGTTCTTC. Its translation is CASSSRRQGRNEQFF.

This clonotype was observed many times. The chain recombines TRBV11-1 with TRBJ2-7, with a tentative D call TRBD1 (5 bases). The CDR3 is 15 residues long. Trimming cost V 2 bases and J 0 bases, with 11 bases left between them. CDR1 is SGHAT and CDR2 is FQDESV in the germline V gene (reference sequence). The CDR3 protein is CASSLLQVSSYEQYF. The DNA for the CDR3 is TGTGCCAGCAGCTTATTACAGGTGTCCTCCTACGAGCAGTACTTC.

This clonotype has ten or more counts. The rearrangement links TRBV7-2 to TRBJ2-7; no firm D call. There are 14 residues in the CDR3. CDR1 and CDR2 from the germline V gene are SGHTA and FQGNSA. With 5 bases removed from V and 0 bases from J, the gap between germline ends came to 11 bases. The CDR3 DNA reads as TGTGCCAGCAGCCTTCTCGGATTCTCCTACGAGCAGTACTTC. Its translation: CASSLLGFSYEQYF.

This rearrangement joins TRBV14 to TRBJ2-5; D remains unclear. CDR3 length equals 12 residues. Per germline, CDR1 SGHDN and CDR2 FVKESK. Trimming took 3 bases from V and 4 from J, leaving 6 bases between them. The CDR3 spells CASSQITETQYF. The DNA for the CDR3 is TGTGCCAGCAGCCAGATCACAGAGACCCAGTACTTC.

Many counts were recorded for this clonotype. This chain uses TRBV7-2 with TRBJ1-6, with 7 nucleotides matching TRBD1. With 5 bases clipped from V and 7 bases from J, the junction kept 8 bases outside the gene matches. CDR1 is SGHTA and CDR2 is FQGNSA in the germline V gene. The CDR3 extends over 15 amino acids. The CDR3 DNA reads TGTGCCAGCAGCCTGCGGACAGGAGCGAATTCACCCCTCCACTTT. This encodes CASSLRTGANSPLHF.

The chain couples TRBV29-1 to TRBJ1-1; no reliable D call. The CDR3 consists of 15 residues. Germline V gene sequence: CDR1 SQVTM, CDR2 ANQGSEA. Trimming pared 0 bases from V and 1 base from J, leaving 12 bases between. The CDR3 nucleotides read TGCAGCGTTGAAGATAGGAGACGGTCGAACACTGAAGCTTTCTTT. Translation: CSVEDRRRSNTEAFF.

In its sample, this clonotype was seen many times. The chain carries TRBV7-8 and TRBJ2-5; 8 positions agree with TRBD2. CDR1 SGHVS and CDR2 FQNEAQ come from the germline V gene. V lost 3 bases to trimming and J lost 3 bases; unmatched junction nucleotides: 6. This CDR3 region has 15 residues. DNA of the CDR3: TGTGCCAGCAGCTTGATTAGCGGGACTGAAGAGACCCAGTACTTC. Translating it yields CASSLISGTEETQYF.

This clonotype was observed a handful of times. The chain is built from TRBV5-1 and TRBJ2-1; 9 nucleotides agree with TRBD2. Per the germline V gene, CDR1 is SGHRS and CDR2 is YFSETQ. The V and J ends lost 2 bases and 1 base, in that order; junction bases with no gene match: 10. The CDR3 contains 18 residues. The CDR3 nucleotides read TGCGCCAGCAGCTTCGGTAGCGGGAGTAGTGGGTCCTACAATGAGCAGTTCTTC. It codes for CASSFGSGSSGSYNEQFF.